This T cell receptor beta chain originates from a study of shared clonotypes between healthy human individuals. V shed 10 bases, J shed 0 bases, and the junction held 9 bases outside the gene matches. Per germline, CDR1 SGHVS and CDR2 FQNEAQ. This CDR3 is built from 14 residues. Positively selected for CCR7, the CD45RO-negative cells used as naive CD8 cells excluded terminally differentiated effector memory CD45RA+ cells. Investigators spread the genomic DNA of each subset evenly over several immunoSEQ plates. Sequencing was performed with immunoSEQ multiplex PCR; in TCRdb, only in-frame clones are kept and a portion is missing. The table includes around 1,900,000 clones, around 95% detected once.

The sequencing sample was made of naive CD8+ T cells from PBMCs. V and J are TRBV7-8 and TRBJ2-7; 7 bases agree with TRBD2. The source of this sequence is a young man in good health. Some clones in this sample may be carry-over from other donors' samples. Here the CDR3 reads CATGLAASSYEQYF. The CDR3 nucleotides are TGTGCCACGGGGCTAGCGGCAAGCTCCTACGAGCAGTACTTC. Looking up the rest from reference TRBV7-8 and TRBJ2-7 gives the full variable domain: GAGVSQSPRYKVAKRGQDVALRCDPISGHVSLFWYQQALGQGPEFLTYFQNEAQLDKSGLPSDRFFAERPEGSVSTLKIQRTQQEDSAVYLCATGLAASSYEQYFGPGTRLTVT.